The rows below give T cell receptor beta chains drawn from one sample of a study of CD8+CD57+ T cells in acquired aplastic anemia. Each CDR3 protein gets one entry after TCRdb re-called the reads with MiXCR. The table shows roughly 150,000 distinct CDR3 sequences, with roughly 45% occurring only once. The sequenced sample was sorted CD4+, CD8+, or CD8+CD57+ T cells (not recorded which) from PBMCs. These receptors were collected from a human donor with aplastic anemia. The CDR3 runs from the conserved cysteine through the conserved F or W. The D gene is left open where the match is weak. Not every row has a clone size; where given, it reads once, few, many or a size class.

TGTGCCAGCAGCCACTCGGACAGGGTTTATGGCTACACCTTC,CASSHSDRVYGYTF,TRBV14,TRBJ1-2,TRBD1,many
TGCAGTGTCGGTCAGCCCCAGCATTTT,CSVGQPQHF,TRBV20-1,TRBJ1-5,-,once
TGTGCCAGCAGCTTCTCGGCACGCACGGCGCCCCAGCATTTT,CASSFSARTAPQHF,TRBV11-3,TRBJ1-5,-,-
TGTGCCAGCAGTTTAAGGAGGGAGAATTCACCCCTCCACTTT,CASSLRRENSPLHF,TRBV27,TRBJ1-6,-,many
TGTGCCAGCAGCTACATTACTGGAAACACCATATATTTT,CASSYITGNTIYF,TRBV12-3/TRBV12-4,TRBJ1-3,-,many
TGCAGTGCTTCTCCACTAGCGGGCACAGATACGCAGTATTTT,CSASPLAGTDTQYF,TRBV20-1,TRBJ2-3,TRBD2,many
TGTGCCAGCAGTTACTCTAATGAGCAGTTCTTC,CASSYSNEQFF,TRBV6-5,TRBJ2-1,-,many
TGTGCCACCAGCAGAAGAAAAGAGACCCAGTACTTC,CATSRRKETQYF,TRBV15,TRBJ2-5,-,-
TGTGCCAGCAGAAATGACAGAGGAAAGGACTACGAGCAGTACTTC,CASRNDRGKDYEQYF,TRBV7-2,TRBJ2-7,-,-
TGTGCCAGCAGCCGCCGAGGGGTAGGAGGGGCCAACGTCCTGACTTTC,CASSRRGVGGANVLTF,TRBV12-3/TRBV12-4,TRBJ2-6,-,-
TGTGCCAGCAGCCCACGACAGGGGGCGAAAGAGACCCAGTACTTC,CASSPRQGAKETQYF,TRBV7-2,TRBJ2-5,TRBD1,-
TGCAGTGCTAGAATTAGCGGGAGAGGCAATGAGCAGTTCTTC,CSARISGRGNEQFF,TRBV20-1,TRBJ2-1,TRBD2,many
TGTGCCAGCAGCTTAGAGACAGGCCAGTACTTC,CASSLETGQYF,TRBV7-2,TRBJ2-5,-,-
TGTGCCAGCAGTGTTGACAGGGGTGGCTACGAGCAGTACTTC,CASSVDRGGYEQYF,TRBV2,TRBJ2-7,TRBD1,few
TGTGCCAGCAGCCAAGGGTACAGCATGAACACTGAAGCTTTCTTT,CASSQGYSMNTEAFF,TRBV3-1,TRBJ1-1,-,many
TGCAGCGTAAACCCAGGAATAGGCTACGAGCAGTACTTC,CSVNPGIGYEQYF,TRBV29-1,TRBJ2-7,-,few
TGTGCCAGCAGTGAAGCTGGGGAGCAGTACTTC,CASSEAGEQYF,TRBV2,TRBJ2-7,-,-
TGTGCCAGCAGCTTAGACTCGGCGGGGGGGAACTATGGCTGCACCTTC,CASSLDSAGGNYGCTF,TRBV7-3,TRBJ1-2,-,-
TGTGCCAGCAGCTTAGCACTAGCGGGGGCCCTAAGGCAGTTCTTC,CASSLALAGALRQFF,TRBV7-9,TRBJ2-1,TRBD2,-
TGCGCCAGCAGTGAGCCGCCTAGCCATACCTACGAGCAGTACTTC,CASSEPPSHTYEQYF,TRBV10-2,TRBJ2-7,-,-
TGCAGTGCCCTAGCGGGGGGCCGCACAGATACGCAGTATTTT,CSALAGGRTDTQYF,TRBV20-1,TRBJ2-3,TRBD2,many
TGCAGTGCAGCTCGGGGGGGCGGAAATACGCAGTATTTT,CSAARGGGNTQYF,TRBV20-1,TRBJ2-3,TRBD2,many
TGCGGCGTGAGGGGACAGGGCACTGAAGCTTTCTTT,CGVRGQGTEAFF,TRBV29-1,TRBJ1-1,TRBD1,-
TGTGCCAGCAGTTACGGGGCGGGAAGGAATGAGCAGTTCTTC,CASSYGAGRNEQFF,TRBV6-5,TRBJ2-1,-,-
TGTGCCAGCAGCCCCTTGATCGACACCGGGGAGCTGTTTTTT,CASSPLIDTGELFF,TRBV7-2,TRBJ2-2,-,-
TGTGCCAGTAGTATAGGGGCGGACCTCTACGAGCAGTACTTC,CASSIGADLYEQYF,TRBV19,TRBJ2-7,-,-
TGTGCCAGCAGTTTAGTGGCAGGGCATGGCTACACCTTC,CASSLVAGHGYTF,TRBV12-3/TRBV12-4,TRBJ1-2,-,-
TGTGCCAGCAGCCCACAGCCCCTAGCGGGGCGCACCGGGGAGCTGTTTTTT,CASSPQPLAGRTGELFF,TRBV7-2,TRBJ2-2,TRBD2,many
TGTGCCAGCAGCCGTATTAGCGGGGGGCAGCAAGAGACCCAGTACTTC,CASSRISGGQQETQYF,TRBV7-2,TRBJ2-5,TRBD2,few
TGTGCCAACAGCTTAGGAAGGTCTAGCGCTCAACAAGAGACCCAGTACTTC,CANSLGRSSAQQETQYF,TRBV7-3,TRBJ2-5,-,-
TGCAGCGTTGAAGCGGAGGGGACTGGAAACACCTTC,CSVEAEGTGNTF,TRBV29-1,TRBJ1-2,-,-
TGTGCCAGCAGAGAGATTAACACCGGGGAGCTGTTTTTT,CASREINTGELFF,TRBV6-1,TRBJ2-2,-,many
TGTGCCAGCAGCTTCAGGGGCTCACCCCTCCACTTT,CASSFRGSPLHF,TRBV7-6,TRBJ1-6,-,-
TGTGCCGGGGAGGACGGTAATGAAAAACTGTTTTTT,CAGEDGNEKLFF,TRBV2,TRBJ1-4,-,-
TGCAGTGCCCATCTGCAAGGGCCTAATTCACCCCTCCACTTT,CSAHLQGPNSPLHF,TRBV20-1,TRBJ1-6,-,many
TGTGCCAGCAGCTTTGCGGGGGGGCCCAACGAGCAGTACTTC,CASSFAGGPNEQYF,TRBV7-6,TRBJ2-7,TRBD2,-
TGTGCCAGCAGCCCGAGGACAGGGGCCACCGGGGAGCTGTTTTTT,CASSPRTGATGELFF,TRBV7-2,TRBJ2-2,TRBD1,many
TGCAGTGCTAGAGACCGACAGTATAGCAATCAGCCCCAGCATTTT,CSARDRQYSNQPQHF,TRBV20-1,TRBJ1-5,-,many
TGTGCCAGCAGCCCCCCCCCTAATGAAAAACTGTTTTTT,CASSPPPNEKLFF,TRBV7-9,TRBJ1-4,-,many